The rows below give T cell receptor beta chains drawn from one sample of a study of T-cell reconstitution after alpha-beta-depleted transplantation in children. TCRdb re-analysed the PCR reads in MiXCR, keeping a single row per CDR3 protein. The sample lists about 980,000 distinct CDR3 sequences; about 30% were seen once. The material sequenced was PBMCs, mostly from graft donor cells, taken 360 days after TCRalphabeta/CD19-depleted stem cell transplant. Source of these receptors: a boy under two years old who had a stem cell transplant for SCID, so the T cells may come from the graft donor. Each CDR3 is given without its conserved first and last residue.

TRBV7-3,TRBJ2-7,ASSSKMTSGRYEQY
TRBV7-8,TRBJ2-3,ASSLGVSQWGSTDTQY
TRBV12-3/TRBV12-4,TRBJ2-7,ASRQGVLAYEQY
TRBV15,TRBJ2-3,ATSPGDGDTQY
TRBV20-1,TRBJ2-2,SARRAGLDTGELF
TRBV29-1,TRBJ2-7,SVEEERTYEQY
TRBV14,TRBJ1-3,ASSQVVAASGNTIY
TRBV7-7,TRBJ2-2,ASSLDGGAAGELF
TRBV20-1,TRBJ2-2,SAGRDITGELF
TRBV20-1,TRBJ2-4,SARDQIRLAKNIQY
TRBV28,TRBJ2-3,ATWGLADTQY
TRBV10-3,TRBJ2-2,AISGSPAGELF
TRBV20-1,TRBJ1-1,SAIKQGPLNTEAF
TRBV29-1,TRBJ2-5,SVEDLGETQY
TRBV6-1,TRBJ1-5,ASRGQYNQPQH
TRBV4-1,TRBJ2-3,ASSKISTRDTQY
TRBV7-8,TRBJ2-3,ASSLAGGLDSTDTQY
TRBV10-3,TRBJ1-1,AISELGPTGAMNTEAF
TRBV12-3/TRBV12-4,TRBJ2-3,ASSALEGGDTQY
TRBV5-6,TRBJ2-2,ASSLGGIGELF
TRBV5-1,TRBJ2-4,ASSVTSGNIQY
TRBV4-2,TRBJ2-3,ASSPSRANTDTQY
TRBV12-3/TRBV12-4,TRBJ2-2,ASTPLTGGAVGELF
TRBV18,TRBJ2-1,ASSPRGSWYNEQF
TRBV10-3,TRBJ2-1,AISQYGDRVPNEQF
TRBV10-3,TRBJ1-1,AIRQGWDGEAF
TRBV29-1,TRBJ2-3,SVGRELFGDTQY
TRBV12-3/TRBV12-4,TRBJ2-1,ASSAAESNEQF
TRBV20-1,TRBJ2-2,SAREVGRPTGELF
TRBV7-9,TRBJ2-4,ASSPAGQGVNIQY
TRBV20-1,TRBJ2-3,SASMATGGPTDTQY
TRBV15,TRBJ2-1,ATSRDRATYNEQF
TRBV27,TRBJ2-3,ASTLGGYSTDTQY
TRBV6-2/TRBV6-3,TRBJ1-1,ASSYRTGGLMNTEAF
TRBV11-2,TRBJ2-1,ASLAGGYEQF
TRBV18,TRBJ2-5,ASSPRLEDVSGGTQY
TRBV18,TRBJ1-1,ASSRGTGGNTEAF
TRBV3-1,TRBJ2-4,ASSGGTNDQY
TRBV20-1,TRBJ2-1,SARDWRAGNNEQF
TRBV5-1,TRBJ1-2,ASSLGGVSTTYGYT
TRBV2,TRBJ2-3,ASSGLAWADTQY
TRBV2,TRBJ2-5,ASRENREETQY
TRBV27,TRBJ2-1,ASSSPVRSSYNEQF
TRBV4-1,TRBJ2-1,ASSQDPSGGASEQF
TRBV15,TRBJ1-3,ATSSTGTAASGNTIY
TRBV7-2,TRBJ1-1,ASSAGDMNTEAF
TRBV7-6,TRBJ2-7,ASSLYRGDEQY
TRBV6-1,TRBJ2-1,ASSEASGAHNEQF
TRBV28,TRBJ2-7,ASTEDRLSYEQY
TRBV5-1,TRBJ1-3,ASSLAQAGNTIY
TRBV20-1,TRBJ1-2,SATGTTYGYT
TRBV29-1,TRBJ1-2,SVVGGTYGYT